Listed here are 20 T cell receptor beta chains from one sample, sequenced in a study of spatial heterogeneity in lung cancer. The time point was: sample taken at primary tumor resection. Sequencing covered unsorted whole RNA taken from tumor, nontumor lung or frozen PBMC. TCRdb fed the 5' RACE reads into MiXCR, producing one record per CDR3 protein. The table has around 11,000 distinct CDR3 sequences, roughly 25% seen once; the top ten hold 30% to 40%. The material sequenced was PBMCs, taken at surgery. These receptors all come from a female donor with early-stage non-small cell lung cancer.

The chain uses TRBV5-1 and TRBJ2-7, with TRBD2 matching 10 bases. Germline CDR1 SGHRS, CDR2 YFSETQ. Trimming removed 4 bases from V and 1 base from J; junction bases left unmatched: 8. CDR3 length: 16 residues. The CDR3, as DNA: TGCGCCAGCAGCCAGATACTAGCGGGACAATCCTACGAGCAGTACTTC. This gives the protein CASSQILAGQSYEQYF.

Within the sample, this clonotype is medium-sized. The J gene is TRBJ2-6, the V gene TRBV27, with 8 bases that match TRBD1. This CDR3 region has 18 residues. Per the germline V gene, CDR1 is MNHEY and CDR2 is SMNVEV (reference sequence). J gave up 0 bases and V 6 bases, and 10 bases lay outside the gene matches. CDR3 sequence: CASSTRDRPLSGANVLTF. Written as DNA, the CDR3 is TGTGCCAGCAGCACTCGGGACAGGCCGCTCTCTGGGGCCAACGTCCTGACTTTC.

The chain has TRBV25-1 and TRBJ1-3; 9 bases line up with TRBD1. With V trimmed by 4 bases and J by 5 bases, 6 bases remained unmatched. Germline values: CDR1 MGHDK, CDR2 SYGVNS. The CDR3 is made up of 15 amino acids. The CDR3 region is CASSAGTGIRNTIYF. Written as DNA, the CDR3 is TGTGCCAGCAGTGCCGGGACAGGGATTAGAAACACCATATATTTT.

CDR3 sequence: CASRPGRTLGGELFF. CDR3 nucleotides: TGTGCCAGCAGACCCGGCCGAACTTTAGGAGGGGAGCTGTTTTTT. This chain connects TRBV12-3 or TRBV12-4 to TRBJ2-2, with D hard to call. The CDR3 length is 15 residues. The V gene lost 6 bases and the J gene lost 8 bases, with 19 bases spanning the gap.

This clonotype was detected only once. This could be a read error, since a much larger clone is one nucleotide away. CDR3 DNA: TGTGCCAGCAGCTTAGACAGCCTGAGCACTGAAGCTTTCTTT. Translating gives CASSLDSLSTEAFF. The rearrangement links TRBV7-2 to TRBJ1-1; D is undetermined. The CDR3 sequence is 14 residues long. Germline values: CDR1 SGHTA, CDR2 FQGNSA. V lost 1 base and J 4 bases, leaving 10 bases between the germline ends. The full variable domain, completed using reference TRBV7-2 and TRBJ1-1, is GAGVSQSPSNKVTEKGKDVELRCDPISGHTALYWYRQSLGQGLEFLIYFQGNSAPDKSGLPSDRFSAERTGGSVSTLTIQRTQQEDSAVYLCASSLDSLSTEAFFGQGTRLTVV.

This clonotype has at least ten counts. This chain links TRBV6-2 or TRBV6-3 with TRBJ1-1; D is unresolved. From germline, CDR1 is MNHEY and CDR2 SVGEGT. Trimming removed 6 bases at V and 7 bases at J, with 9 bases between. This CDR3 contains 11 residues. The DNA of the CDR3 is TGTGCCAGCAGAGGACTCCTTGAAGCTTTCTTT. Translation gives CASRGLLEAFF.

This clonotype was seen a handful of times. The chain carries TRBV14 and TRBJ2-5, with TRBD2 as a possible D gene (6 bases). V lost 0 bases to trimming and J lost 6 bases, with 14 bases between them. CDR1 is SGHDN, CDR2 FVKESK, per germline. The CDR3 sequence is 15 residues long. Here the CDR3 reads CASSQDGGLQQTQYF. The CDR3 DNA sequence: TGTGCCAGCAGCCAAGATGGAGGACTACAGCAGACCCAGTACTTC.

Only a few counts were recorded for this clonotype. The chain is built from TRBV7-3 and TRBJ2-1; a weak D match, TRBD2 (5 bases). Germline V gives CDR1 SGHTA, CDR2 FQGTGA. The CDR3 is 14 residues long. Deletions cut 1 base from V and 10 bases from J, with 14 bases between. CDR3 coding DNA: TGTGCCAGCAGCTTAATTCCTACGGGAAGCGAGCAGTTCTTC. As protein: CASSLIPTGSEQFF.

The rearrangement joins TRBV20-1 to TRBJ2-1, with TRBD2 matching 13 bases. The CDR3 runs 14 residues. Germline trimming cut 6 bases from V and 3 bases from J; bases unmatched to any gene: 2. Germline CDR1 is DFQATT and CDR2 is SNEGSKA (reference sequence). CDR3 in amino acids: CSARLAGGYNEQFF. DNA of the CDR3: TGCAGTGCCAGACTAGCGGGAGGCTACAATGAGCAGTTCTTC.

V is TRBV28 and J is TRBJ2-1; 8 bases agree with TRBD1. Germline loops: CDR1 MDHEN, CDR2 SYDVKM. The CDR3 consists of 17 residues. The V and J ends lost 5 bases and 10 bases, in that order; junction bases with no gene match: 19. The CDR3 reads CASSPQIRQGRLREQFF. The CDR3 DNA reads TGTGCCAGCAGTCCCCAAATTCGACAGGGGCGGCTAAGGGAGCAGTTCTTC.

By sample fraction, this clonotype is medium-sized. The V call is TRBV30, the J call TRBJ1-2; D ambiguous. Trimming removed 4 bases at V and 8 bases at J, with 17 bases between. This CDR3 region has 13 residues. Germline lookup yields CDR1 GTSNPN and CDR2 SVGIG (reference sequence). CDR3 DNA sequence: TGTGCCTGGAATTTGGGCCTCTTAGACGGCTACACCTTC. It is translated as CAWNLGLLDGYTF.

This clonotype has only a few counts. CDR3 coding DNA: TGCAGTGCTAGACCCCGGGAGTCCCCCTACAATGAGCAGTTCTTC. Translated: CSARPRESPYNEQFF. The chain employs TRBV20-1 and TRBJ2-1; a weak D match, TRBD2 (6 bases). V gave up 2 bases and J gave up 2 bases, with 13 bases separating them. Germline-derived CDR1 and CDR2 are DFQATT and SNEGSKA (reference sequence). CDR3 size: 15 residues.

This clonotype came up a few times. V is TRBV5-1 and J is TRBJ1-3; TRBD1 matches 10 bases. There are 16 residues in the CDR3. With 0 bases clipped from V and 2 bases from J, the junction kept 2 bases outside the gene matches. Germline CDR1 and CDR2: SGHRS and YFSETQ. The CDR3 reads CASSLAGTGAGNTIYF. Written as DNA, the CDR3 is TGCGCCAGCAGCTTGGCCGGGACAGGGGCTGGAAACACCATATATTTT.

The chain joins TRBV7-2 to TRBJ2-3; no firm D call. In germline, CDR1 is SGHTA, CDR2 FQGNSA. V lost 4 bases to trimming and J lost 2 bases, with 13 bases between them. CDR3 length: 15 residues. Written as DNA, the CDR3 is TGTGCCAGCAGCTCTCAGTTTGCCGCCACAGATACGCAGTATTTT. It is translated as CASSSQFAATDTQYF.

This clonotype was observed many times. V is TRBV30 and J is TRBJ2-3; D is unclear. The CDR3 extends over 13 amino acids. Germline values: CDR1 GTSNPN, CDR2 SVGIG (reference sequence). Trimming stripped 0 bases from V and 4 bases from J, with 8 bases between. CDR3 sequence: CAWSVRRADTQYF. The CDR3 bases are TGTGCCTGGAGTGTAAGGCGAGCAGATACGCAGTATTTT. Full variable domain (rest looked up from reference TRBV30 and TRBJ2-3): SQTIHQWPATLVQPVGSPLSLECTVEGTSNPNLYWYRQAAGRGLQLLFYSVGIGQISSEVPQNLSASRPQDRQFILSSKKLLLSDSGFYLCAWSVRRADTQYFGPGTRLTVL.

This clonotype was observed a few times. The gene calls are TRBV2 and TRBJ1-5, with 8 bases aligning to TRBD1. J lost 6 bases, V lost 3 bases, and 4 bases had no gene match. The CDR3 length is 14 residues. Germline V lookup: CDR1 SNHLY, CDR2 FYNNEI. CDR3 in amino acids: CASSETGAVQPQHF. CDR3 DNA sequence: TGTGCCAGCAGTGAGACAGGGGCGGTTCAGCCCCAGCATTTT.

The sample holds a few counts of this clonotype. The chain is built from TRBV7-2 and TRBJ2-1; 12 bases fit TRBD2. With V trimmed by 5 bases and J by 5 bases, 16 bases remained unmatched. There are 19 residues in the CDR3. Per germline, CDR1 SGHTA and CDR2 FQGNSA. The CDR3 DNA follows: TGTGCCAGCAGCCTCGGGCGGCGGCTAGCGGGAGGGGCCCACAATGAGCAGTTCTTC. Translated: CASSLGRRLAGGAHNEQFF.

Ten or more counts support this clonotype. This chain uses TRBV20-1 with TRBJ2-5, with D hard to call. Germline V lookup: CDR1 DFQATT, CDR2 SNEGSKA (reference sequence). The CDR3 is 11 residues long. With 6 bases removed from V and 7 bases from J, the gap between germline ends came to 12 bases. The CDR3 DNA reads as TGCAGTGCCTACAGCAACCCGACCCAGTACTTC. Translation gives CSAYSNPTQYF.

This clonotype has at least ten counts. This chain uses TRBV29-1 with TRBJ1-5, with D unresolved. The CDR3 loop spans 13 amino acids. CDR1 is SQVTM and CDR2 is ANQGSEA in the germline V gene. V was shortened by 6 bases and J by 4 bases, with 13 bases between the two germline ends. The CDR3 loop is CSVAGARNQPQHF. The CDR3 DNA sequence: TGCAGCGTGGCGGGAGCAAGGAATCAGCCCCAGCATTTT.

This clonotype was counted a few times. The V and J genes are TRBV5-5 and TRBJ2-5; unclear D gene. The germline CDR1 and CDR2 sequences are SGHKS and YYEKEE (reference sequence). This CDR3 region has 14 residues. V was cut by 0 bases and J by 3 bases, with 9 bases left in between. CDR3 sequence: CASSLVSAEETQYF. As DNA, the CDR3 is TGTGCCAGCAGCTTGGTGTCAGCTGAAGAGACCCAGTACTTC.